This TCR beta chain was recorded in a study of control samples from healthy donors and cancer patients. This CDR3 contains 13 residues. Germline CDR1 reads MNHEY; CDR2 reads SVGAGI. The V and J ends lost 0 bases and 8 bases, in that order; junction bases with no gene match: 3. Repertoires were generated with immunoSEQ multiplex PCR, while TCRdb's copy carries only in-frame clones and drops some. This table holds 100,000 or so clones, about 91% found once. This clone has more than one count but fewer than ten. The specimen was blood. This receptor was taken from a woman between 18 and 29 years old in good health. The gene calls are TRBV6-5 and TRBJ1-2; the match to TRBD1 covers 7 bases. This CDR3 reads CASSYSPGGGYTF. In DNA, the CDR3 is TGTGCCAGCAGTTACTCGCCAGGGGGAGGCTACACCTTC.